This T cell receptor beta chain appears in the sequencing data of a study of blood T cell repertoires in COVID-19. CDR1 is SQVTM, CDR2 ANQGSEA, per germline. Trimming pared 7 bases from V and 6 bases from J, leaving 10 bases between. The CDR3 is 12 residues long. Per the original data handling: Amplification of reference gene primers was used by the study to estimate nucleated cell counts. This table comes from immunoSEQ multiplex PCR, and its TCRdb copy is limited to in-frame clones, with some not included. The V and J calls and clone size are taken from that table; D and trimming were inferred from the DNA. This sample has about 110,000 clones; about 85% occur once, and the top ten carry approximately 4.1%. This clone is a singleton in its sample.

The receptor comes from a woman in her 70s with acute or convalescent COVID-19. The chain has TRBV29-1 and TRBJ1-6; a possible D gene is TRBD1 (5 bases). Source material: peripheral blood. Here the CDR3 reads CSAGESNSPLHF. The CDR3 nucleotides are TGCAGCGCGGGGGAGAGTAATTCACCCCTCCACTTT.